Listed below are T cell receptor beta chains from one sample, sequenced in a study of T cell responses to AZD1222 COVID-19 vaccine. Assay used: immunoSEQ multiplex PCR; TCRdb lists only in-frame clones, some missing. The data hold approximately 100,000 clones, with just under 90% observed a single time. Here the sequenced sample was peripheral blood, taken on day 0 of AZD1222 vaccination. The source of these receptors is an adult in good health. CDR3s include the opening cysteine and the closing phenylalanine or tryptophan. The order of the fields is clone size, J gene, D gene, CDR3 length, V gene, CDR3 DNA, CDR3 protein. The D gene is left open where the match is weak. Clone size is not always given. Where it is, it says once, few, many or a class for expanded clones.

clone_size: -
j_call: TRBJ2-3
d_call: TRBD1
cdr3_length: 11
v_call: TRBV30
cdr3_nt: TGTGCCTGGACGCCGGGACAGAGGCAGTATTTT
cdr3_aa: CAWTPGQRQYF

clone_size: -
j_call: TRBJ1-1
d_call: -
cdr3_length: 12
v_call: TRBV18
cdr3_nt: TGTGCCAGCTCACCACCGGGACTGGAAGCTTTCTTT
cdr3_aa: CASSPPGLEAFF

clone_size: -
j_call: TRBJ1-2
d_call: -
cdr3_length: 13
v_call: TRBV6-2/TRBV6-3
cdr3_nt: TGTGCCAGCAGTTACGACAGATCGTATGGCTACACCTTC
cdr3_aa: CASSYDRSYGYTF

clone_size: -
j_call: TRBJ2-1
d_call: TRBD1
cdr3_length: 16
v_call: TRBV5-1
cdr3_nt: TGCGCCAGCAGCTTGAGCGGGACAGGGGACTACAATGAGCAGTTCTTC
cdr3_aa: CASSLSGTGDYNEQFF

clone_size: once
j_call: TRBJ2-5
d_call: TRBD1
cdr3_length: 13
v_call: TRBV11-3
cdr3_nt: TGTGCCAGCTCCTACAGGGGGCAAGAGACCCAGTACTTC
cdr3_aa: CASSYRGQETQYF

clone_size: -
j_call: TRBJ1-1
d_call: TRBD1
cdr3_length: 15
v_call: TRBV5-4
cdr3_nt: TGTGCCAGCTGCTCCCGGACAGGGGAGGGGACTGAAGCTTTCTTT
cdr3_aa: CASCSRTGEGTEAFF

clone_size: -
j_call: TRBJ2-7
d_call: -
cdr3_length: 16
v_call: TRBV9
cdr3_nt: TGTGCCAGCAGCGTAGAGAGGGGGGCGGGACGTGACGAGCAGTACTTC
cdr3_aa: CASSVERGAGRDEQYF

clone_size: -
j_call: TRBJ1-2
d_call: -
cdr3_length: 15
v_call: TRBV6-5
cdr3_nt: TGTGCCAGCAACGAGGCTCCGGGGGCGGGGTATGGCTACACCTTC
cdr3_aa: CASNEAPGAGYGYTF

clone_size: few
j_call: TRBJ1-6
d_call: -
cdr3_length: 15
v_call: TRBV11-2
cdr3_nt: TGTGCCAGCAGCTTAGTGGGCAGGGGAAATTCACCCCTCCACTTT
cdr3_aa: CASSLVGRGNSPLHF

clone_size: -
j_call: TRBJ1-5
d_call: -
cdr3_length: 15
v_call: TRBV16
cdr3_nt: TGTGCCAGCAGCCAATCGGGGCTCCTCAATCAGCCCCAGCATTTT
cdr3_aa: CASSQSGLLNQPQHF

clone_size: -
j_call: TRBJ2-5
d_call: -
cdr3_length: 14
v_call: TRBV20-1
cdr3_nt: TGCAGTGCTAGTACCGGGACTGTACAAGAGACCCAGTACTTC
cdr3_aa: CSASTGTVQETQYF

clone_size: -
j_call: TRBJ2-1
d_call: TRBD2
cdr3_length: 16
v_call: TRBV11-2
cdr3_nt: TGTGCCAGCAGCTTCGCCGCCGCGGGGGGAGGGGGTGAGCAGTTCTTC
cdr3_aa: CASSFAAAGGGGEQFF

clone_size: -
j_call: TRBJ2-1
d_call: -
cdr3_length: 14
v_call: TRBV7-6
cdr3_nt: TGTGCCAGCAGCCTAAGGACAGACTACAATGAGCAGTTCTTC
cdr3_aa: CASSLRTDYNEQFF

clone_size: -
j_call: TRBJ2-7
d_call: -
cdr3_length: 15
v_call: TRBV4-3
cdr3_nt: TGCGCCAGCAGCCAAGCCACAGGAAGCTGGTACGAGCAGTACTTC
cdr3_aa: CASSQATGSWYEQYF

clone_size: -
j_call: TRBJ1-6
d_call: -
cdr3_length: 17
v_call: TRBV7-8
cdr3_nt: TGTGCCAGCAGCTTAGGCGGGACACACGGTAGAAATTCACCCCTCCACTTT
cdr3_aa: CASSLGGTHGRNSPLHF

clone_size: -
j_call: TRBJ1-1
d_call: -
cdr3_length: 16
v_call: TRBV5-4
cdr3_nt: TGTGCCAGCAGCTTGGCGAGGGCCAGCGGGAACACTGAAGCTTTCTTT
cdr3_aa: CASSLARASGNTEAFF

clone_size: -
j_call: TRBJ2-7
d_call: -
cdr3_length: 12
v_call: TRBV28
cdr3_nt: TGTGCCAGCAGTTTGGGAGTCTACGAGCAGTACTTC
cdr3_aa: CASSLGVYEQYF

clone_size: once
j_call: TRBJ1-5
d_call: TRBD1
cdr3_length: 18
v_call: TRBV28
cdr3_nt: TGTGCCAGCAGTTTACCGGAGACACCGGGACAGCGTATACAGCCCCAGCATTTT
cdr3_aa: CASSLPETPGQRIQPQHF

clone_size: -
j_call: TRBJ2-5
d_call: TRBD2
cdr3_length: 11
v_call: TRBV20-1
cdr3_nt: TGCAGTGGTAGCGGGATGGGGATCCAGTACTTC
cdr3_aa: CSGSGMGIQYF

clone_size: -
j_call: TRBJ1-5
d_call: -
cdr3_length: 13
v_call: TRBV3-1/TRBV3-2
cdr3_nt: TGTGCCAGCAGCCAAGATAGGTTCCAGCCCCAGCATTTT
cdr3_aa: CASSQDRFQPQHF

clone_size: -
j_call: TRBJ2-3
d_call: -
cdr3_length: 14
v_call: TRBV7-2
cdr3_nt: TGTGCCAGCAGCAAGACGGGGCCCACAGATACGCAGTATTTT
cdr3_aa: CASSKTGPTDTQYF

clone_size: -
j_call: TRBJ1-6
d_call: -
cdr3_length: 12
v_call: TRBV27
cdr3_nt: TGTGCCAGCAGTTCCCTAGGTTCACCCCTCCACTTT
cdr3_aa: CASSSLGSPLHF

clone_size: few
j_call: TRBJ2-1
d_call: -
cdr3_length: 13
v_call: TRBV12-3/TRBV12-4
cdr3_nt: TGTGCCAGCAGCTGGACTGAGTTGTGGGAGCAGTTCTTC
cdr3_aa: CASSWTELWEQFF

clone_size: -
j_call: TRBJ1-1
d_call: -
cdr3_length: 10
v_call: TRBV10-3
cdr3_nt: TGTGCCAGCGTCGACCAAGAAGCTTTCTTT
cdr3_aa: CASVDQEAFF

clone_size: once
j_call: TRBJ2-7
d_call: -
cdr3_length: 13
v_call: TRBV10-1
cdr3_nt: TGCGCCAGCGCCCGGAACTCCACCTACGAGCAGTACTTC
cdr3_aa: CASARNSTYEQYF

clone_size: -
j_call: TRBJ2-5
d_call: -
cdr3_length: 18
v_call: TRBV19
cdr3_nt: TGTGCCAGTAGTACGAGGCTTCGGACACTTTCTCGGCAAGAGACCCAGTACTTC
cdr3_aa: CASSTRLRTLSRQETQYF

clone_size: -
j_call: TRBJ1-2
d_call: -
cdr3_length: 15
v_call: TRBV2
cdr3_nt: TGTGCCAGCACCCTAGGGACGTCGAACAACTATGGCTACACCTTC
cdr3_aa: CASTLGTSNNYGYTF

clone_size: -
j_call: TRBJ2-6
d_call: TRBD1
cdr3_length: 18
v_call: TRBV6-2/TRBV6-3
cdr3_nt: TGTGCCAGCAGTTTCCGGACAGGGACCTTAACAGGGGCCAACGTCCTGACTTTC
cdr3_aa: CASSFRTGTLTGANVLTF

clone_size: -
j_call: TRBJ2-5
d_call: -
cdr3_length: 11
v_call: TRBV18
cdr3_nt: TGTGCCAGCTCAAGGGATGAGACCCAGTACTTC
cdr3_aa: CASSRDETQYF

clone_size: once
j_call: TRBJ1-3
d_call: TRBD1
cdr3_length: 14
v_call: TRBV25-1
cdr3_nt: TGTGCCAGCAGTAGGACAGGGGGAGGAAACACCATATATTTT
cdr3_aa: CASSRTGGGNTIYF

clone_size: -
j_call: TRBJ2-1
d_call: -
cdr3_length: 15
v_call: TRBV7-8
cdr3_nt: TGTGCCAGCAGCCTGTGGGACTTGGGGTCGAATGAGCAGTTCTTC
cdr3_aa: CASSLWDLGSNEQFF

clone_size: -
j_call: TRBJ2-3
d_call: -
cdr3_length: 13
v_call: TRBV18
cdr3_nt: TGTGCCAGCTCACGAGGGAGAACAGATACGCAGTATTTT
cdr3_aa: CASSRGRTDTQYF

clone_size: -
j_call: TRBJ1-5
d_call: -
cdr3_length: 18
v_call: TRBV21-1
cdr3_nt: TGTGCCAGCAGCAAAGCGGAGCCGGGACAGGGTATCAATCAGCCCCAGCATTTT
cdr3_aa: CASSKAEPGQGINQPQHF

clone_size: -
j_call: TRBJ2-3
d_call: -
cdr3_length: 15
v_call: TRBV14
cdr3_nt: TGTGCCAGCAGCCTTCTAAGCCATCCCACAGATACGCAGTATTTT
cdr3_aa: CASSLLSHPTDTQYF

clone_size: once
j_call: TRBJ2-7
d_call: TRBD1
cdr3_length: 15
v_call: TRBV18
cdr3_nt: TGTGCCAGCTCGTCGACCACAGGGGGCTCCTACGAGCAGTACTTC
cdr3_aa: CASSSTTGGSYEQYF

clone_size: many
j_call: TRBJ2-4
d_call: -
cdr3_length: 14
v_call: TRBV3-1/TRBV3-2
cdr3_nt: TGTGCCAGCAGCCACCGAGGAAGCGGAAACATTCAGTACTTC
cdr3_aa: CASSHRGSGNIQYF

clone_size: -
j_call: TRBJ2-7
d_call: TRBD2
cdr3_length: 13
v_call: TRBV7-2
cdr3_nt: TGTGCCAGCAGCTTAGCGCGGGAGTACGAGCAGTACTTC
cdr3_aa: CASSLAREYEQYF

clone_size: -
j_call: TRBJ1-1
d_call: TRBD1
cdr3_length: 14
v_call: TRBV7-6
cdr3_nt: TGTGCCAGCAGCTCCCAGGGGGGGACAGGGGAGGCTTTCTTT
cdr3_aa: CASSSQGGTGEAFF

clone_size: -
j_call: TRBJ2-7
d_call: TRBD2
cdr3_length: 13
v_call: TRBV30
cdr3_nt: TGTGCCTGGAGTGTGGGAATTGGGGGGAGGGAGTACTTC
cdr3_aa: CAWSVGIGGREYF

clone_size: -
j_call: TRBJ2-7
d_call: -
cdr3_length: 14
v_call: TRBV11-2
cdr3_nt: TGTGCCAGCAGCGTTAGCGGGACAGGGCAAGAGCAGTACTTC
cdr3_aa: CASSVSGTGQEQYF

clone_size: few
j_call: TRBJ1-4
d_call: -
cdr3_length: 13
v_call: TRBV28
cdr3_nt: TGTGCCATCACACCAATCGGGGGGGAAAAACTGTTTTTT
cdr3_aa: CAITPIGGEKLFF

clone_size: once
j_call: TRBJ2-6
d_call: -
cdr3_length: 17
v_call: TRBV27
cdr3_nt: TGTGCCAGCAGCCCTGGGGGGCCCCTGGCTGGGGCCAACGTCCTGACTTTC
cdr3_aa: CASSPGGPLAGANVLTF

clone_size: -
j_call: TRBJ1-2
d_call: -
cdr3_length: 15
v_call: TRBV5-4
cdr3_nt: TGTGCCAGCAGCTTGGGGGGAGGGCCCAACTATGGCTACACCTTC
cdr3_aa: CASSLGGGPNYGYTF

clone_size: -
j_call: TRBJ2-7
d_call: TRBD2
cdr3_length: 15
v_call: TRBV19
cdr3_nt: TGTGCCAGTAGTACCCTAGCGGGAGAGGGCTACGAGCAGTACTTC
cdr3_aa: CASSTLAGEGYEQYF

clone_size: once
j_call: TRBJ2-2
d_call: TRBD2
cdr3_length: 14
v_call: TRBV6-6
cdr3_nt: TGTGCCAGCAGTCCCTCGGGGGGTACCGGGGAGCTGTTTTTT
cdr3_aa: CASSPSGGTGELFF

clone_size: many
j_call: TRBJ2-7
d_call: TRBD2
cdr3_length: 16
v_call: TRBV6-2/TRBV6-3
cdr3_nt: TGTGCCAGCAGTAACGCTCTTGATGGACTAGCGGGCGAGCAGTACTTC
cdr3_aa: CASSNALDGLAGEQYF

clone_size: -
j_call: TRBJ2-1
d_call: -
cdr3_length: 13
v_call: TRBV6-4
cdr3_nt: TGTGCCAGCAGTGATCAGGGGTTGGGCGAGCAGTTCTTC
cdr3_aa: CASSDQGLGEQFF

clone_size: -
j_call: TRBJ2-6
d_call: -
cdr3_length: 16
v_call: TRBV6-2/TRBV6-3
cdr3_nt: TGTGCCAGCAGTTACTCCAGGGTTTCTGGGGCCAACGTCCTGACTTTC
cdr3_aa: CASSYSRVSGANVLTF

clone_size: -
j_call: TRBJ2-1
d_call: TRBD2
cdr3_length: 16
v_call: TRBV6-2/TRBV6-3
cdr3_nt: TGTGCCAGCAGCCAGGCGGCGGGAGGGCCCTACAATGAGCAGTTCTTC
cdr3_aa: CASSQAAGGPYNEQFF

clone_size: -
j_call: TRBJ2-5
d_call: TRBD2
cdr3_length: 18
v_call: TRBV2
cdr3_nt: TGTGCCAGCAGTGAAAATATGAAGGTAGCGGGAGGGCAAGAGACCCAGTACTTC
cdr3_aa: CASSENMKVAGGQETQYF

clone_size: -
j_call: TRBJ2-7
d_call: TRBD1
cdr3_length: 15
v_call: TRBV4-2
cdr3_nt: TGTGCCAGCAGCCGAGCCGGGACAGGAGCCTACGAGCAGTACTTC
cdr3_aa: CASSRAGTGAYEQYF

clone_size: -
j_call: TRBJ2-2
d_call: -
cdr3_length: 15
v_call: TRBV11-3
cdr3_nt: TGTGCCAGCAGCCATACAGGGCGGACACCCGGGGAGCTGTTTTTT
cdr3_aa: CASSHTGRTPGELFF

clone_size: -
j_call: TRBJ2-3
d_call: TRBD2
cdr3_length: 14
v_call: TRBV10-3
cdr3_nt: TGTGCCACCTCTAGCGGACTGAGCACAGATACGCAGTATTTT
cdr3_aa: CATSSGLSTDTQYF